This TCR beta chain was recovered during a study of shared clonotypes between healthy human individuals. V shed 6 bases and J 9 bases; nucleotides not matched to a gene: 1. The CDR3 consists of 12 residues. Germline V gene lookup returns CDR1 SNHLY and CDR2 FYNNEI. Sequencing used immunoSEQ multiplex PCR; TCRdb keeps in-frame clones, though not all of them. The table has some 1.4 million clones, roughly 96% seen once. The sequence derives from a young man in good health. Sequencing was done on a sample of naive CD4+ T cells sorted from blood. Noted subset: CD45RA+ positively selected. This chain connects TRBV2 to TRBJ2-2; 10 bases are a match to TRBD1. The CDR3 coding sequence is TGTGCCAGCAGGACAGGGGGCCGGGAGCTGTTTTTT. Translation gives CASRTGGRELFF.